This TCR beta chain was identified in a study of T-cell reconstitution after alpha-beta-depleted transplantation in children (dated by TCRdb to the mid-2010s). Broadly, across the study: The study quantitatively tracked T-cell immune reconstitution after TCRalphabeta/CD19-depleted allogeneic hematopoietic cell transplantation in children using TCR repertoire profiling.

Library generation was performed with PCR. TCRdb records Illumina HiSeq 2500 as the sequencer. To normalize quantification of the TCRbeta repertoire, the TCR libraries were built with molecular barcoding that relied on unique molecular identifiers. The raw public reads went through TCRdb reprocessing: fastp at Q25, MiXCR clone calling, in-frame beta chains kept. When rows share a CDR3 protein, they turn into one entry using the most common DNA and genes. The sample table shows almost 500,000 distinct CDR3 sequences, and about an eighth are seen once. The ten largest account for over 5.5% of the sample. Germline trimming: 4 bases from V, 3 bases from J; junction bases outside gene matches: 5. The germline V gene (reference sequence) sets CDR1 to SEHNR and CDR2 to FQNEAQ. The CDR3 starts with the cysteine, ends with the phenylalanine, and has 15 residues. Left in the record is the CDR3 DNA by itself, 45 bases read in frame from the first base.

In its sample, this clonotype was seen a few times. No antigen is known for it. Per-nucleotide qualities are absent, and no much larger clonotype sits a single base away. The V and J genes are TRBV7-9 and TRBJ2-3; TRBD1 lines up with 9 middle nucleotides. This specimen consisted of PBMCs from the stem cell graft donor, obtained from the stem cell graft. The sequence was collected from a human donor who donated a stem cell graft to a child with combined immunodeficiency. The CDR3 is CASSSGQGETDTQYF. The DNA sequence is TGTGCCAGCAGCTCGGGACAGGGAGAAACAGATACGCAGTATTTT.